The entry below gives a single T cell receptor beta chain sequence along with its context. Its antigen is currently unknown. These data originate in a study of T-cell memory formation after mild COVID-19. Study information: TCR clusters mostly belonged to single donors. Study observations and caveats: CD4/CD8 balance held among clones contracting day 15 to 85, and later expanders leaned CD4+. Within pre-infection memory, some responding clones were found, suggesting cross-reactive memory joined.

Constant-segment primers served in 5'RACE that generated TCR alpha and TCR beta cDNA libraries bearing sample barcodes and UMIs. TCRdb itself ran the 5' RACE reads through MiXCR, one entry per CDR3 protein. Here the sample spans 35,000 to 45,000 distinct CDR3 sequences, approximately 7% being singletons. Deletions cut 4 bases from V and 6 bases from J, with 11 bases between. There are 12 residues in the CDR3. CDR1 and CDR2 from the germline V gene are SGHTS and YDEGEE. The source is a man between 18 and 35 years old who had mild COVID-19 (a few samples of this study predate the infection). Cell type and time point are not known. The rearrangement uses TRBV5-8 and TRBJ2-7; no clear D. Material: PBMCs or a T cell subset sorted from them (not recorded which). The CDR3 sequence is CASSRTHGEQYF. Here the CDR3 DNA reads TGTGCCAGCAGCCGGACCCACGGCGAGCAGTACTTC.